This TCR beta chain was profiled in a study of CD8+CD57+ T cells in acquired aplastic anemia. General observations from the study: Patients and controls had in common 25 to 30 CD8+ CDR3 sequences.

The CDR3 has 15 residues. Germline trimming cut 0 bases from V and 6 bases from J; bases unmatched to any gene: 6. Germline V lookup: CDR1 LNHNV, CDR2 YYDKDF (reference sequence). Sequencing involved patients with CD8+CD57+ cell expansion previously shown by flow cytometry. Blood came from patients not yet given any therapy. Genomic DNA served as template for TCR beta VDJ and CDR3 profiling. TCRdb used MiXCR to reprocess the reads, holding one entry per CDR3 protein. The sample contains approximately 150,000 distinct CDR3 sequences, over 70% of which appear only once. The table lists this clonotype with a count of one. Its antigen is not known.

Specimen: sorted CD4+, CD8+, or CD8+CD57+ T cells (not recorded which) from PBMCs. V is TRBV15 and J is TRBJ2-7, with 9 positions matching TRBD1. This receptor was obtained from a human donor with aplastic anemia. The CDR3, as DNA: TGTGCCACCAGCAGAGATGGACAGGGGCTCTTCGAGCAGTACTTC. As protein: CATSRDGQGLFEQYF.